The next 9 T cell receptor beta chains were all read from a single sample in a study of monozygotic twins with inflammatory bowel disease. TCRdb reworked the 5' RACE reads into one entry per CDR3 protein, no DNA. The listing contains some 170,000 distinct CDR3 sequences. The sample was blood. These receptors came from a human donor with ulcerative colitis or Crohn's disease, or a healthy co-twin of an affected twin (not recorded which).

V is TRBV20-1 and J is TRBJ2-3; TCRdb proposes TRBD2, but this gene call is untestable without DNA. The CDR3 loop spans 13 amino acids. CDR1 DFQATT and CDR2 SNEGSKA come from the germline V gene (reference sequence). CDR3: CRAGLADTDTQYF.

This rearrangement joins TRBV5-1 to TRBJ1-4; TCRdb's D call of TRBD1 is untestable without DNA. The CDR3 consists of 15 residues. CDR1 and CDR2 (germline): SGHRS, YFSETQ. The CDR3: CASSLAPGRGEKLFF.

This sequence joins TRBV5-1 and TRBJ1-2. Germline V gives CDR1 SGHRS, CDR2 YFSETQ. The CDR3 is made up of 14 amino acids. CDR3 loop: CASSLEGEDYGYTF.

The chain is built from TRBV3-1 and TRBJ2-7; TCRdb calls TRBD2, which cannot be checked without DNA. There are 13 residues in the CDR3. Germline V gene lookup returns CDR1 LGHDT and CDR2 YNNKEL (reference sequence). CDR3 in amino acids: CASSHDAGREQYF.

The J gene is TRBJ2-4, the V gene TRBV19; TCRdb selects TRBD2, and the lack of DNA leaves this call unchecked. The CDR3 covers 16 residues. Germline V gene lookup returns CDR1 LNHDA and CDR2 SQIVND (reference sequence). CDR3 amino acids: CASRKQAGGPQNIQYF. Looking up the rest from reference TRBV19 and TRBJ2-4 gives the full variable domain: DGGITQSPKYLFRKEGQNVTLSCEQNLNHDAMYWYRQDPGQGLRLIYYSQIVNDFQKGDIAEGYSVSREKKESFPLTVTSAQKNPTAFYLCASRKQAGGPQNIQYFGAGTRLSVL.

The CDR3 here is CATSDFTRGGQETQYF. The chain joins TRBV24-1 to TRBJ2-5; TCRdb's assignment of TRBD2 cannot be checked, as there is no DNA. The CDR3 sequence is 16 residues long. Germline-derived CDR1 and CDR2 are KGHDR and SFDVKD.

The V call is TRBV28, the J call TRBJ2-4; the D call of TRBD1 rests on TCRdb alone, since no DNA is present to check it. CDR3 size: 15 residues. CDR1 and CDR2 from the germline V gene are MDHEN and SYDVKM. The CDR3 loop reads CASTEEGAKGGIQYF.

The chain has TRBV18 and TRBJ1-5. The germline V gene encodes CDR1 KGHSH and CDR2 LQKENI. The CDR3 length is 15 residues. CDR3 region: CASSPRHDSNQPQHF.

This sequence joins TRBV5-5 and TRBJ2-7. Germline V CDR1 and CDR2: SGHKS, YYEKEE (reference sequence). The length of the CDR3 is 15 residues. The CDR3 reads CASSLGVQDLYEQYF.